Below, 2 T cell receptor beta chains from the same sample are listed, as sequenced in a study of PD-L1 blockade in urothelial cancer (dated by TCRdb to 2017 to 2019). The time point label, as the study defines it: pretreatment peripheral blood. To prepare the library, the immunoSEQ multiplex PCR assay was applied. This is the immuneACCESS table as TCRdb keeps it, with only in-frame sequences that have V and J called. A part of the clones is gone; compared with another copy, unresolved V genes explain less than half, and the rest is unexplained. This sample holds more than 40,000 clones; approximately 78% were observed only once. In total, the top ten clones hold more than 1.5% of the sample. This specimen was PBMCs, taken around atezolizumab (anti-PD-L1) treatment. The origin of the receptors is a man over 45 with urothelial cancer.

V usage is TRBV25-1 and J usage is TRBJ1-3; TRBD1 is a possible D gene (5 bases). Germline CDR1 is MGHDK and CDR2 is SYGVNS. V was clipped by 10 bases and J by 0 bases, with 10 bases between them. The CDR3 has 13 amino acids. This CDR3 is CATGHYSGNTIYF. The CDR3 nucleotides are TGTGCCACAGGACACTACTCTGGAAACACCATATATTTT.

The V and J genes are TRBV18 and TRBJ1-4; D is uncertain. Germline V CDR1 and CDR2: KGHSH, LQKENI. CDR3 length: 13 amino acids. The ends were cut back, 2 bases at V and 7 bases at J, with 8 bases in the middle. The CDR3 spells CASSPAPGEKLFF. CDR3 DNA: TGTGCCAGCTCACCAGCCCCGGGTGAAAAACTGTTTTTT.